Sequencing of this T cell receptor (beta chain) was carried out in a study of T cells in Graves' hyperthyroidism and ophthalmopathy. General study results and limits: Most clonotypes expanded in thyroid above 0.001 were likewise present in blood.

Looked up from germline, CDR1 is SGHKS and CDR2 is YYEKEE (reference sequence). The CDR3 has 14 residues. This clonotype appeared a single time. Its target is unknown. At one of its ends the junction is not consistent with the germline gene, which may arise from a read error. RNA transcripts provided the source from which TCR beta CDR3 regions were amplified. The HTBI primer set served for first-round RT-PCR of the TCR CDR3. TCRdb re-called the multiplex PCR reads through MiXCR, storing one row per CDR3 protein. The data contain 300,000 to 400,000 distinct CDR3 sequences, under 20% of them singletons. The TCR originated in a man between 18 and 35 years old with Graves' ophthalmopathy. The rearrangement links TRBV5-5 to TRBJ2-1, with TRBD1 identical over 7 bases. Specimen: blood. The CDR3 reads CASSVRDSLNEQFF. The CDR3 bases are TGCGCCAGCAGCGTCCGGGACAGCCTTAATGAGCAGTTCTTC.